These 20 T cell receptor beta chains share one sample of origin, sequenced in a study of T-cell memory formation after mild COVID-19 (dated by TCRdb to about 2021). Library creation used 5' RACE. Instrument used: Illumina NovaSeq 6000. The public reads were reanalyzed by TCRdb: fastp trimming at Q25, MiXCR alignment, in-frame beta chains only. Each entry is one CDR3 protein sequence, shown with its most common DNA and genes. The sample profile shows over 350,000 distinct CDR3 sequences; approximately 24% of them were found once. Around 9% of the sample is in the top ten clones. Specimen: PBMCs or a T cell subset sorted from them (not recorded which). Source of these receptors: an adult woman who had mild COVID-19 (a few samples of this study predate the infection). The sample titles of this study are shuffled in the database, so cell type and time point are left out; the donor was told from shared clones.

This clonotype was observed once. The chain carries TRBV7-9 and TRBJ1-2; perhaps TRBD1 as D (5 bases). The CDR3 extends over 13 amino acids. V lost 8 bases and J lost 3, with 13 bases in between. Germline V gene lookup returns CDR1 SEHNR and CDR2 FQNEAQ (reference sequence). In DNA, the CDR3 is TGTGCCAGCCGGGACGGAGGCTACTATGGCTACACCTTC. Amino acid sequence: CASRDGGYYGYTF.

The V and J genes are TRBV3-1 and TRBJ2-7; D unresolved. The CDR3 sequence is 12 residues long. CDR1 is LGHDT and CDR2 is YNNKEL in the germline V gene (reference sequence). Trimming took 2 bases from V and 6 from J, leaving 8 bases between them. The CDR3 DNA sequence: TGTGCCAGCAGCCAATCCTTGCTCGAGCAGTACTTC. It codes for CASSQSLLEQYF.

In this sample, this clonotype turned up once. CDR3 in amino acids: CASSLRGWRETQYF. The CDR3 DNA reads TGTGCCAGCAGCCTTAGAGGGTGGCGAGAGACCCAGTACTTC. This chain joins TRBV11-1 and TRBJ2-5, with TRBD2 as a possible D gene (5 bases). Trimming took off 5 bases at V and 4 bases at J, with 14 bases between the two ends. Germline V gene lookup returns CDR1 SGHAT and CDR2 FQDESV (reference sequence). This CDR3 spans 14 amino acids.

This clonotype was recorded a few times. The gene calls are TRBV20-1 and TRBJ1-1, with D perhaps TRBD1 (5 bases). This CDR3 is built from 12 residues. Germline CDR1 is DFQATT and CDR2 is SNEGSKA (reference sequence). CDR3 in amino acids: CSSRGGRTEAFF. The CDR3 region has the DNA TGCAGCTCCCGGGGGGGTAGGACTGAAGCTTTCTTT.

In this sample, this clonotype turned up a few times. J is TRBJ1-1 and V is TRBV21-1. TRBV21-1 is termed a pseudogene. The CDR3 is 15 residues long. CDR3 in amino acids: CASSKRLPVDTEAFF. CDR3 nucleotides: TGTGCCAGCAGCAAAAGGCTTCCGGTGGACACTGAAGCTTTCTTT.

This clonotype was seen a handful of times. The gene calls are TRBV29-1 and TRBJ2-5, with D tentatively TRBD1 (5 bases). CDR1 is SQVTM, CDR2 ANQGSEA, per germline. V was cut by 4 bases and J by 7 bases, with 16 bases left in between. This CDR3 has 13 amino acids. In DNA, the CDR3 is TGCAGCGTTGCTGACAGACCCCCGGGGACCCAGTACTTC. It translates to CSVADRPPGTQYF.

There are a few counts of this clonotype. The chain is built from TRBV5-4 and TRBJ2-5, with 15 bases lining up with TRBD2. The length of the CDR3 is 17 residues. Germline lookup yields CDR1 SGHNT and CDR2 YYREEE (reference sequence). With V trimmed by 4 bases and J by 5 bases, 9 bases remained unmatched. CDR3 protein: CASSPGLAGGLEETQYF. The CDR3 DNA sequence: TGTGCCAGCAGCCCTGGACTAGCGGGGGGGCTGGAGGAGACCCAGTACTTC. Complete variable domain (other parts from reference TRBV5-4 and TRBJ2-5): ETGVTQSPTHLIKTRGQQVTLRCSSQSGHNTVSWYQQALGQGPQFIFQYYREEENGRGNFPPRFSGLQFPNYSSELNVNALELDDSALYLCASSPGLAGGLEETQYFGPGTRLLVL.

The rearrangement joins TRBV5-5 to TRBJ1-5; D ambiguous. Per the germline V gene, CDR1 is SGHKS and CDR2 is YYEKEE (reference sequence). V dropped 1 base and J dropped 0 bases, with 8 bases sitting between them. The CDR3 has 15 residues. CDR3 protein: CASSLRADSNQPQHF. As DNA, the CDR3 is TGTGCCAGCAGCTTGCGGGCCGATAGCAATCAGCCCCAGCATTTT.

The gene calls are TRBV5-1 and TRBJ2-7; 8 bases line up with TRBD1. The CDR3 sequence is 17 residues long. Unmatched junction bases numbered 11, after V lost 3 bases and J lost 0 bases. Germline loops: CDR1 SGHRS, CDR2 YFSETQ. CDR3 DNA sequence: TGCGCCAGCAGCTCTATTCGGACAGGGAGCCTCTCCTACGAGCAGTACTTC. It codes for CASSSIRTGSLSYEQYF.

The chain combines TRBV12-3 or TRBV12-4 with TRBJ1-1, with a possible D match to TRBD1 (6 bases). V lost 4 bases and J 8 bases, leaving 17 bases between the germline ends. The CDR3 loop spans 14 amino acids. CDR3 sequence (DNA): TGTGCCAGCAGTTCCCTCGGGGGGCTGTCGGAAGCTTTCTTT. Amino acid sequence: CASSSLGGLSEAFF.

The rearrangement links TRBV5-6 to TRBJ2-3; TRBD1 agrees at 9 bases. After removal of 4 bases from V and 5 bases from J, the junction contained 11 bases not matched to a gene. The germline V gene has CDR1 SGHDT and CDR2 YYEEEE. The CDR3 extends over 16 amino acids. CDR3 protein: CASSPLETGGGDTQYF. In DNA form, the CDR3 reads TGTGCCAGCAGCCCACTGGAGACAGGGGGTGGAGATACGCAGTATTTT.

The V call is TRBV11-2, the J call TRBJ2-7; 8 bases fit TRBD2. The trim removed 5 bases at V and 3 bases at J, leaving 6 bases unmatched. The CDR3 extends over 14 amino acids. Per germline, CDR1 SGHAT and CDR2 FQNNGV. CDR3: CASSPFSGDYEQYF. CDR3 DNA: TGTGCCAGCAGCCCCTTTAGCGGGGACTACGAGCAGTACTTC.

The chain has TRBV18 and TRBJ2-5; D gene ambiguous. V was trimmed by 3 bases and J by 5 bases, leaving 7 bases between them. Germline V lookup: CDR1 KGHSH, CDR2 LQKENI. CDR3 length: 12 residues. DNA for the CDR3: TGTGCCAGCTCACCCCTGGTGGAGACCCAGTACTTC. Amino acids: CASSPLVETQYF.

This clonotype showed up just once. The CDR3 reads CASYQEHGTANYGYTF. The CDR3 bases are TGTGCCAGCTACCAGGAACACGGGACGGCAAACTATGGCTACACCTTC. The chain joins TRBV2 to TRBJ1-2; TRBD1 might be the D (5 bases). In germline, CDR1 is SNHLY, CDR2 FYNNEI. The length of the CDR3 is 16 residues. V lost 8 bases to trimming and J lost 2 bases, with 21 bases between them.

This chain connects TRBV24-1 to TRBJ2-1; D may be TRBD2 (5 bases). This CDR3 spans 16 amino acids. The V and J ends lost 2 bases and 3 bases respectively, with 13 bases between them. Germline CDR1 reads KGHDR; CDR2 reads SFDVKD. CDR3 sequence (DNA): TGTGCCACCAGTGATTCGAGAGGGCGGTTCTACAATGAGCAGTTCTTC. This gives the protein CATSDSRGRFYNEQFF.

In this sample, this clonotype turned up a few times. The rearrangement joins TRBV14 to TRBJ2-7, with TRBD2 matching 8 bases. V lost 6 bases, J lost 5 bases, and 18 bases stayed unmatched. This CDR3 spans 17 amino acids. Germline CDR1 SGHDN, CDR2 FVKESK. CDR3 amino acids: CASSVLARSSGSNEQYF. CDR3 nucleotide sequence: TGTGCCAGCAGTGTGCTCGCCCGGTCCAGCGGGAGTAACGAGCAGTACTTC.

This clonotype occurred a few times. The chain recombines TRBV5-1 with TRBJ2-7, with D unclear. Trimming left V 0 bases short and J 3 bases short, with 10 bases between. The germline gives CDR1 SGHRS, CDR2 YFSETQ. The CDR3 has 14 residues. In DNA, the CDR3 is TGCGCCAGCAGCTTGGCCGCTAGTGGCTACGAGCAGTACTTC. It yields the protein CASSLAASGYEQYF.

This clonotype has a handful of counts. This chain uses TRBV7-9 with TRBJ1-1; no reliable D call. Per germline, CDR1 SEHNR and CDR2 FQNEAQ (reference sequence). The CDR3 has 12 residues. The germline V and J ends were trimmed by 4 bases and 2 bases, with 5 bases remaining between them. CDR3 coding DNA: TGTGCCAGCAGCTGGGAAAACACTGAAGCTTTCTTT. As protein: CASSWENTEAFF.

The V gene is TRBV18, the J gene TRBJ2-3; D is possibly TRBD2 (5 bases). Germline CDR1 and CDR2: KGHSH and LQKENI. Trimming removed 6 bases at V and 6 bases at J, with 10 bases between. CDR3 length: 12 residues. The CDR3 is CASSQVADTQYF. As DNA, the CDR3 is TGTGCCAGCTCGCAAGTAGCGGATACGCAGTATTTT.

The V call is TRBV5-1, the J call TRBJ1-2; D remains unclear. Germline loops: CDR1 SGHRS, CDR2 YFSETQ. V dropped 0 bases and J dropped 0 bases, with 9 bases sitting between them. This CDR3 is 15 amino acids long. CDR3 in DNA: TGCGCCAGCAGCTTGGATGGGAGCTCTAACTATGGCTACACCTTC. The encoded protein is CASSLDGSSNYGYTF. The whole variable domain, filled in from reference TRBV5-1 and TRBJ1-2, reads KAGVTQTPRYLIKTRGQQVTLSCSPISGHRSVSWYQQTPGQGLQFLFEYFSETQRNKGNFPGRFSGRQFSNSRSEMNVSTLELGDSALYLCASSLDGSSNYGYTFGSGTRLTVV.